This T cell receptor beta chain was recorded in a study of blood T cell repertoires in COVID-19. Study at large: PBMCs, B-cell-depleted T cells, or T cells provided the cDNA or gDNA that made up the material.

Original handling: Counts of nucleated cells, estimated from reference gene primer amplification, were obtained. The repertoire was sequenced with immunoSEQ multiplex PCR; TCRdb's copy has only in-frame clones and lacks some. V and J calls and clone size are those listed in that table; D and trimming were worked out from the DNA. The sample shows about 110,000 clones, about three quarters of them seen only once. V gave up 5 bases and J gave up 2 bases; unmatched junction bases: 11. Germline assignment: CDR1 MNHEY and CDR2 SVGEGT. This CDR3 contains 17 residues. The sample taken for sequencing was peripheral blood. The sequence was collected from a human donor in a cohort sampled during active or convalescent COVID-19. This chain connects TRBV6-2 or TRBV6-3 to TRBJ2-1; 8 positions match TRBD2. Written as DNA, the CDR3 is TGTGCCAGCAGTCTCCGAATTCTAGCGGGCACCTACAATGAGCAGTTCTTC. The encoded protein is CASSLRILAGTYNEQFF.